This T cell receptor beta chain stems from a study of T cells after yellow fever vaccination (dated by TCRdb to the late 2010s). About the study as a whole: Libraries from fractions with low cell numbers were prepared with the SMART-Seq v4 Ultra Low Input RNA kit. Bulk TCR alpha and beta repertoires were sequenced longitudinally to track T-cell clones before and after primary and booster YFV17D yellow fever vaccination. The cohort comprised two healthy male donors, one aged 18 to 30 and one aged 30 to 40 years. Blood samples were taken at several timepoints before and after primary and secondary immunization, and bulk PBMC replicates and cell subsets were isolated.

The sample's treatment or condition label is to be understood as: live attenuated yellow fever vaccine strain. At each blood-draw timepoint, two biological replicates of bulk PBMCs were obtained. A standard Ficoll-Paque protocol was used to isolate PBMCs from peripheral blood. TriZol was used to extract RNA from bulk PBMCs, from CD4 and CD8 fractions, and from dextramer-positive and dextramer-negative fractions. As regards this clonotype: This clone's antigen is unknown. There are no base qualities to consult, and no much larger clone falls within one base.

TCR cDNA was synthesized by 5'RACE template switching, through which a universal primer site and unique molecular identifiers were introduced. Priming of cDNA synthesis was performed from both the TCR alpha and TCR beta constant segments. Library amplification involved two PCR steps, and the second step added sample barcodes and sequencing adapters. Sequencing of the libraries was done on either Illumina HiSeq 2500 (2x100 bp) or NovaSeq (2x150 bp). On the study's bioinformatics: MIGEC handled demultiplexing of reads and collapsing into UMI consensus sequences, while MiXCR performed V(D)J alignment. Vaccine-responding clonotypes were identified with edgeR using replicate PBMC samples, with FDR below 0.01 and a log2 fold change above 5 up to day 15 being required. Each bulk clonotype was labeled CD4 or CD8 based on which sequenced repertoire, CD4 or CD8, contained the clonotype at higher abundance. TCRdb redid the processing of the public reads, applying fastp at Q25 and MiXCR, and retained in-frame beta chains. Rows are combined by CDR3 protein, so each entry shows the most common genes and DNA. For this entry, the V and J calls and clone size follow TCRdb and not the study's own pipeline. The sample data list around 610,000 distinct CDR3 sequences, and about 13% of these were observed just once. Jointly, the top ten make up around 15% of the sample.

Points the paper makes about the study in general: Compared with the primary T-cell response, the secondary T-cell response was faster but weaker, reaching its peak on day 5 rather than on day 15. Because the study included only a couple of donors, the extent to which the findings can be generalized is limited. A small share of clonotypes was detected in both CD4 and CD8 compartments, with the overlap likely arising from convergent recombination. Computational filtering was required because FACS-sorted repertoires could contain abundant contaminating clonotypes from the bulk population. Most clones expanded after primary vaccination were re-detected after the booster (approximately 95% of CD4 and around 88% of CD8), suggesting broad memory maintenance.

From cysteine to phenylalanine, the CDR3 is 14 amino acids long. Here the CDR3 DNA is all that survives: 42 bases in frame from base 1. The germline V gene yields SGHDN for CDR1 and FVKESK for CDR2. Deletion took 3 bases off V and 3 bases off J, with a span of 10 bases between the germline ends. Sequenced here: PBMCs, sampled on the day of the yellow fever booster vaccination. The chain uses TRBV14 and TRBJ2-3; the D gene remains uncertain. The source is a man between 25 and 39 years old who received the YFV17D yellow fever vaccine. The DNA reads TGTGCCAGCAGCCAGGGGTACACAACAGATACGCAGTATTTT. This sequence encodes CASSQGYTTDTQYF.